What follows is one T cell receptor beta chain and its context. The data are from a study of blood T cell repertoires in COVID-19. Study at large: Italy, Spain and the United States were the sources of the convalescent and acute COVID-19 samples. T cells, B-cell-depleted T cells, or PBMCs provided the cDNA or gDNA that served as material.

In the original workflow: It was from reference gene primer amplification that nucleated cell counts were estimated. This table comes from immunoSEQ multiplex PCR, and its TCRdb copy is limited to in-frame clones, with some not included. V, J and clone size derive from that table, while D and trimming were established from the DNA sequence. The repertoire holds approximately 260,000 clones, 82% seen once, with about 5.3% in the top ten. Looked up from germline, CDR1 is SEHNR and CDR2 is FQNEAQ (reference sequence). V lost 5 bases to trimming and J lost 5 bases, with 7 bases between them. The length of the CDR3 is 12 residues.

The rearrangement links TRBV7-9 to TRBJ1-5, with D hard to call. The source is an elderly woman with active or convalescent COVID-19. The material sequenced was peripheral blood. The CDR3 loop reads CASSHPDQPQHF. The CDR3 DNA reads TGTGCCAGCAGCCACCCGGATCAGCCCCAGCATTTT.